The present T cell receptor beta chain was sequenced within a study of T-cell reconstitution after alpha-beta-depleted transplantation in children. Study findings and constraints: Newly generated T cells supplied most T-cell counts and diversity one year post-transplant. The high TCRbeta diversity at day 60 in some patients came from surviving recipient T cells and thymic progenitors. Expanded graft clones, several hundred of them, were reportedly the source of alpha-beta T cells about two months after transplant.

In this sample, this clonotype turned up a few times. As yet, its antigen is unknown. As it was prepared, the TCRbeta library received unique molecular identifiers. Via MiXCR, TCRdb re-called the PCR reads, giving one row per CDR3 protein. The data contain a few hundred thousand distinct CDR3 sequences, about an eighth of them singletons. Germline V gives CDR1 LGHNA, CDR2 YNFKEQ. V was shortened by 0 bases and J by 4 bases, with 12 bases between the two germline ends. The length of the CDR3 is 15 residues. Sequencing was performed on PBMCs, mostly from graft donor cells, taken 360 days after TCRalphabeta/CD19-depleted stem cell transplant. This receptor was taken from a male patient under 18 who had a stem cell transplant for acute myeloid leukemia, so the T cells may come from the graft donor. The chain is built from TRBV4-2 and TRBJ1-2, with D tentatively TRBD1 (5 bases). CDR3 residues: CASSQDEWGSYGYTF. CDR3 bases: TGTGCCAGCAGCCAAGATGAATGGGGGAGCTATGGCTACACCTTC.